The 13 T cell receptor beta chains given below trace back to one sample, sequenced in a study of PD-L1 blockade in urothelial cancer. TCRdb keeps only in-frame clones here, not all; method: immunoSEQ multiplex PCR. Of about 45,000 clones listed, about 91% are singletons. The sequenced sample was PBMCs, obtained around atezolizumab (anti-PD-L1) treatment. These receptors all come from an elderly man with urothelial cancer.

The chain is built from TRBV5-1 and TRBJ2-5; 10 positions match TRBD2. CDR3 length: 16 amino acids. J was trimmed by 9 bases and V by 4 bases; bases with no gene match: 15. Germline V CDR1 and CDR2: SGHRS, YFSETQ. CDR3 loop: CASSAGTSVDLAAQYF. The CDR3 DNA follows: TGCGCCAGCAGCGCCGGGACTAGCGTAGATTTAGCGGCCCAGTACTTC.

V usage is TRBV2 and J usage is TRBJ2-7, with D perhaps matching TRBD2 (6 bases). Germline lookup yields CDR1 SNHLY and CDR2 FYNNEI. V lost 6 bases and J lost 1, with 13 bases in between. CDR3 size: 14 residues. The CDR3 DNA reads TGTGCCAGCAGGGTGGAAGGGAGGTCCTACGAGCAGTACTTC. It encodes CASRVEGRSYEQYF.

The J gene is TRBJ1-1, the V gene TRBV29-1; 8 bases align to TRBD1. The CDR3 spans 12 residues. V was pared by 2 bases and J by 11 bases, with 7 bases of the junction left unmatched. Per the germline V gene, CDR1 is SQVTM and CDR2 is ANQGSEA. The CDR3 sequence is CSVEQGARRAFF. DNA of the CDR3: TGCAGCGTTGAACAGGGGGCCCGCCGGGCTTTCTTT. Drawing the rest from reference TRBV29-1 and TRBJ1-1, the complete variable domain is SAVISQKPSRDICQRGTSLTIQCQVDSQVTMMFWYRQQPGQSLTLIATANQGSEATYESGFVIDKFPISRPNLTFSTLTVSNMSPEDSSIYLCSVEQGARRAFFGQGTRLTVV.

This clone was observed a single time. The chain links TRBV5-5 to TRBJ2-5; 7 bases agree with TRBD2. Germline assignment: CDR1 SGHKS and CDR2 YYEKEE (reference sequence). V gave up 4 bases and J gave up 0 bases; unmatched junction bases: 6. The CDR3 totals 15 residues. CDR3 protein: CASSIAGTNQETQYF. In nucleotides, the CDR3 is TGTGCCAGCAGCATTGCCGGGACTAACCAAGAGACCCAGTACTTC.

This clone was counted a few times. J is TRBJ1-5 and V is TRBV2; a possible D gene is TRBD1 (5 bases). CDR1 and CDR2 from the germline V gene are SNHLY and FYNNEI. Trimming removed 6 bases from V and 5 bases from J, with 11 bases in between. The CDR3 contains 13 residues. The chain's CDR3 is CASSGTRDQPQHF. The CDR3 DNA reads TGTGCCAGCAGCGGGACTAGGGATCAGCCCCAGCATTTT.

The rearrangement uses TRBV6-4 and TRBJ2-3, with 12 bases that match TRBD2. Losses at the gene ends were 0 bases for V and 4 bases for J; bases not matched to a gene: 2. Germline V gene data show CDR1 as MRHNA and CDR2 as SNTAGT. The CDR3 loop spans 16 amino acids. The CDR3 spells CASSDSLAGGADTQYF. The CDR3, as DNA: TGTGCCAGCAGTGACTCCCTAGCGGGAGGGGCAGATACGCAGTATTTT.

The J gene is TRBJ2-7, the V gene TRBV6-1, with no clear D. Germline V gives CDR1 MNHNS, CDR2 SASEGT. The CDR3 consists of 12 residues. The V and J ends lost 0 bases and 4 bases respectively, with 4 bases between them. CDR3 DNA: TGTGCCAGCAGTGAAGCGTCATACGAGCAGTACTTC. Its protein is CASSEASYEQYF.

The rearrangement links TRBV4-3 to TRBJ1-2; D is possibly TRBD1 (5 bases). The CDR3 spans 15 residues. Germline CDR1 reads LGHNA; CDR2 reads YSLEER. V gave up 3 bases and J gave up 2 bases, with 13 bases separating them. CDR3 DNA: TGCGCCAGCAGCCACGTAAGACAGACAAACTATGGCTACACCTTC. Translated: CASSHVRQTNYGYTF.

The V gene is TRBV6-5, the J gene TRBJ1-2; D gene ambiguous. This CDR3 has 13 residues. From germline, CDR1 is MNHEY and CDR2 SVGAGI. V lost 8 bases, J lost 5 bases, and 15 bases lay in between. CDR3 DNA: TGTGCCAGCGCGCCGCGGAGCCTTTATGGCTACACCTTC. It codes for CASAPRSLYGYTF.

In this sample, this clone turned up once. This rearrangement joins TRBV18 to TRBJ2-7; 7 nucleotides align to TRBD2. CDR3 length: 17 amino acids. V lost 1 base to trimming and J lost 0 bases; unmatched junction nucleotides: 9. The V gene's germline CDR1 is KGHSH and CDR2 LQKENI. The CDR3 coding sequence is TGTGCCAGCTCACCACGTCCTGCCGGGACTAACTCCTACGAGCAGTACTTC. Translating it yields CASSPRPAGTNSYEQYF.

The chain couples TRBV5-4 to TRBJ2-1; no clear D. The CDR3 is 14 amino acids. Per the germline V gene, CDR1 is SGHNT and CDR2 is YYREEE (reference sequence). The V end lost 2 bases, the J end lost 5 bases, and 11 bases lay between the germline ends. The CDR3 here is CASSFTRSHNEQFF. The DNA of the CDR3 is TGTGCCAGCAGCTTTACCAGGTCCCACAATGAGCAGTTCTTC.

This chain connects TRBV6-5 to TRBJ2-7, with 9 positions matching TRBD2. The ends lost 4 bases at V and 2 bases at J; junction bases unmatched: 6. CDR1 and CDR2 (germline): MNHEY, SVGAGI. This CDR3 has 15 amino acids. The CDR3 DNA follows: TGTGCCAGCAGTTCCACGTCTAGCGGGGCCTACGAGCAGTACTTC. This translates into CASSSTSSGAYEQYF.

The CDR3 nucleotides are TGTGCCAGCAGCTTTGGTACACCGAAATCCTACGAGCAGTACTTC. It specifies CASSFGTPKSYEQYF. The rearrangement uses TRBV5-4 and TRBJ2-7; D is uncertain. Trimming pared 2 bases from V and 1 base from J, leaving 13 bases between. This CDR3 has 15 amino acids. Germline lookup yields CDR1 SGHNT and CDR2 YYREEE (reference sequence).